Ten or more counts support the clone carrying this T cell receptor (beta chain). No antigen is known for it. The sample belongs to a study of response to subunit inactivated influenza vaccine. Study findings and constraints: Seasonal influenza vaccination, on each occasion, was suggested by the authors to recruit few new T cells.

Trimming cost V 2 bases and J 5 bases, with 10 bases left between them. Germline V lookup: CDR1 MDHEN, CDR2 SYDVKM. The CDR3 has 14 amino acids. TCRdb redid the calling of the RT-PCR reads with MiXCR, one entry per CDR3 protein. The table records fewer than 650,000 distinct CDR3 sequences, 13% of them present only once. Material: PBMCs from blood, obtained roughly 47 days after vaccination. The V gene is TRBV28, the J gene TRBJ2-1; tentatively, D is TRBD1 (6 bases). This TCR derives from a man aged 45-65 years who received an inactivated influenza vaccine. The CDR3 is CASSLRTDHNEQFF. CDR3 nucleotide sequence: TGTGCCAGCAGTTTACGGACAGATCACAATGAGCAGTTCTTC.